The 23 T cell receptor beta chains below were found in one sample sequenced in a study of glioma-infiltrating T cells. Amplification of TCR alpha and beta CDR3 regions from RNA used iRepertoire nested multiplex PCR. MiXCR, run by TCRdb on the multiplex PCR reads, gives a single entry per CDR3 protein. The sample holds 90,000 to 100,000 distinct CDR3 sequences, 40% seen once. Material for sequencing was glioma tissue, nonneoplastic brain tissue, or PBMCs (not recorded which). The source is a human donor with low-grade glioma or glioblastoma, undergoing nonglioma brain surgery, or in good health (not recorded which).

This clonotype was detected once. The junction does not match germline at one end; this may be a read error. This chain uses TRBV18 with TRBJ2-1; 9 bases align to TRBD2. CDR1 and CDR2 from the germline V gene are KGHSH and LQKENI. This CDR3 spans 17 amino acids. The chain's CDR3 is CASSPSASGTARNEEFF. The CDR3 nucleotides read TGTGCCAGCTCACCTTCGGCTAGCGGGACAGCTCGCAATGAGGAGTTCTTC.

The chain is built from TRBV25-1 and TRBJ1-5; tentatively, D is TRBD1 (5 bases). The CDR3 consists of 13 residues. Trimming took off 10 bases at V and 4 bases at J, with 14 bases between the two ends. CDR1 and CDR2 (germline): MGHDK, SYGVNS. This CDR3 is CATGAVLNQPQHF. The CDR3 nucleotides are TGTGCCACCGGGGCAGTTCTTAATCAGCCCCAGCATTTT.

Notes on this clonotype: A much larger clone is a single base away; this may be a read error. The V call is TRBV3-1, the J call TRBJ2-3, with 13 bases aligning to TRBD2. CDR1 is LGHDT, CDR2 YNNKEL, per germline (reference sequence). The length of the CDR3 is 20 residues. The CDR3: CASSQEGGLAGRISRDTQYF. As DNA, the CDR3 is TGTGCCAGCAGCCAAGAGGGGGGACTAGCGGGAAGGATTAGCAGAGATACGCAGTATTTT.

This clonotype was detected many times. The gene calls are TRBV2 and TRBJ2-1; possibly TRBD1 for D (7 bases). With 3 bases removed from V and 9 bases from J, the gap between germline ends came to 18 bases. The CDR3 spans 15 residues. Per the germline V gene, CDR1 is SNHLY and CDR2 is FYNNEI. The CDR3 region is CASSEGQYNGGEQFF. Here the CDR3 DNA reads TGTGCCAGCAGTGAGGGACAGTATAACGGGGGTGAGCAGTTCTTC.

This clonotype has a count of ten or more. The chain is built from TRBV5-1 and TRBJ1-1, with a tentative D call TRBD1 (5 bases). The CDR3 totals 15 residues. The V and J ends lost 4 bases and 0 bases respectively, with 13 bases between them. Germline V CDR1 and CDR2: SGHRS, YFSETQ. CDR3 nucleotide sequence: TGCGCCAGCAGCCCCAGGGTCGCGTTGAACACTGAAGCTTTCTTT. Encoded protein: CASSPRVALNTEAFF.

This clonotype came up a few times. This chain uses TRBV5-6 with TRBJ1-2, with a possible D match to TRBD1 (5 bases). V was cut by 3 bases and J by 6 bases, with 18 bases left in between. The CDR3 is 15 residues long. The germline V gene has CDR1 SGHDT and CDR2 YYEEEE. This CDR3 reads CASSWTKGTRNGYTF. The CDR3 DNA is TGTGCCAGCAGCTGGACAAAGGGTACGAGAAATGGCTACACCTTC.

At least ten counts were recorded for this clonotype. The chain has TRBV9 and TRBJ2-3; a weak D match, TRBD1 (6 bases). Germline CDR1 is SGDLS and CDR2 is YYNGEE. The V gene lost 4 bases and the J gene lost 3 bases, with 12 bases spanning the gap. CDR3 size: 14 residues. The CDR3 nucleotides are TGTGCCAGCAGCTCCAAGGGGGTGACAGATACGCAGTATTTT. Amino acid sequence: CASSSKGVTDTQYF.

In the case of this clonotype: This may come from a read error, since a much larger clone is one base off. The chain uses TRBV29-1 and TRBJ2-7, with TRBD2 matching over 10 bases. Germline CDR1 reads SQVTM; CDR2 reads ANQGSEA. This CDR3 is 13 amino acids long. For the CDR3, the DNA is TGCAGCGTTGTACTAGCGGGGATCTACGATCAGTACTTC. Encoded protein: CSVVLAGIYDQYF.

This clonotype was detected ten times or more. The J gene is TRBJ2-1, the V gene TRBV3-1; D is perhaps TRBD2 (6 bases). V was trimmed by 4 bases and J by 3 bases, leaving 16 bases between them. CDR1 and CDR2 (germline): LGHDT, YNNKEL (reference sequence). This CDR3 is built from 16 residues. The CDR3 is CASSPWRASLYNEQFF. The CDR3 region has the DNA TGTGCCAGCAGCCCCTGGAGGGCTTCCCTCTACAATGAGCAGTTCTTC.

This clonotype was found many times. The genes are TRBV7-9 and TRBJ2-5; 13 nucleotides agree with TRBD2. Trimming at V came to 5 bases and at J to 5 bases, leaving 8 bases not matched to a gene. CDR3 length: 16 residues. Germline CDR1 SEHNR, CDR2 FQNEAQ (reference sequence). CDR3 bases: TGTGCCAGCAGCACTCGGACTAGCGGGAGTAGGGAGACCCAGTACTTC. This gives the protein CASSTRTSGSRETQYF.

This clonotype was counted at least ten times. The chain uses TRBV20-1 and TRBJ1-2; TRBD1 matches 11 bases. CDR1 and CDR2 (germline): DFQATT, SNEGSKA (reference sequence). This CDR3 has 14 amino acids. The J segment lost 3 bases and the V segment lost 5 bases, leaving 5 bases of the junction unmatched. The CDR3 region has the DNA TGCAGTGCTTCCGGACAGGGGGCGTACTATGGCTACACCTTC. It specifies CSASGQGAYYGYTF.

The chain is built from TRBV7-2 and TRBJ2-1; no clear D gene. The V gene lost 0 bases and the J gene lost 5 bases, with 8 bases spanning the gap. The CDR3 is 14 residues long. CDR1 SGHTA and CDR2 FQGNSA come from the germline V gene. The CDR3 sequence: CASSLALANNEQFF. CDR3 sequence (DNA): TGTGCCAGCAGCTTAGCGTTGGCAAACAATGAGCAGTTCTTC.

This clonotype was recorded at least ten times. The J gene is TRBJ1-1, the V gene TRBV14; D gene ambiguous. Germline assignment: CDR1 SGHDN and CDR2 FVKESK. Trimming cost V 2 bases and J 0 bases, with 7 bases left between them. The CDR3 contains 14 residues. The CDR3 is CASSQRPLNTEAFF. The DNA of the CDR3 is TGTGCCAGCAGCCAAAGACCGCTGAACACTGAAGCTTTCTTT.

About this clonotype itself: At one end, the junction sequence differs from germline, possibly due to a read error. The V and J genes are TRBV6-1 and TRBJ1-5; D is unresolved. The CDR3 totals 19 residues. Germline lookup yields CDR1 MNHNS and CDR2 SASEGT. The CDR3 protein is CASSATRFTVGGGNQPQHF. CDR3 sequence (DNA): TGTGCCAGCAGTGCAACCCGTTTCACTGTGGGAGGTGGCAACCAGCCCCAGCATTTT.

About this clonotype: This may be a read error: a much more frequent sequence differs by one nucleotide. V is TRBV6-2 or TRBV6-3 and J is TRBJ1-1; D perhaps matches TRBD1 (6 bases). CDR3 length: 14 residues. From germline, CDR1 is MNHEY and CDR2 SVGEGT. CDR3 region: CAARTEGGNAEAFF. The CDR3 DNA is TGTGCCGCCCGGACAGAAGGAGGGAACGCTGAAGCTTTCTTT.

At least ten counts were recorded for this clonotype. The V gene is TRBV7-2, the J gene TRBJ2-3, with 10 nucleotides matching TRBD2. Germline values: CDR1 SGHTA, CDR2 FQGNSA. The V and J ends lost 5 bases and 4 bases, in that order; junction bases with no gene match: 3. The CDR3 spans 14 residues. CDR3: CASSRGTSADTQYF. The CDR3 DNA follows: TGTGCCAGCAGCCGAGGGACTAGCGCAGATACGCAGTATTTT.

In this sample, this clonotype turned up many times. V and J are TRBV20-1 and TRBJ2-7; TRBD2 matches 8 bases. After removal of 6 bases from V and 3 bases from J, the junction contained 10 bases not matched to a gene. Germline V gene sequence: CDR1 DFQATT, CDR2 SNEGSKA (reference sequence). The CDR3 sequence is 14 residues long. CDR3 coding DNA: TGCAGTGCCAAAATACTAGCGGCGGGCTACGAGCAGTACTTC. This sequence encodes CSAKILAAGYEQYF.

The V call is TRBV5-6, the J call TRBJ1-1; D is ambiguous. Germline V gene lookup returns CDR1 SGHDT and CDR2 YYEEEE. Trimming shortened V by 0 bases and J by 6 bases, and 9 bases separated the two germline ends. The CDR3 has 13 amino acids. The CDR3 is CASSLVIESEAFF. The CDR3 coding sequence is TGTGCCAGCAGCTTGGTGATAGAGTCTGAAGCTTTCTTT.

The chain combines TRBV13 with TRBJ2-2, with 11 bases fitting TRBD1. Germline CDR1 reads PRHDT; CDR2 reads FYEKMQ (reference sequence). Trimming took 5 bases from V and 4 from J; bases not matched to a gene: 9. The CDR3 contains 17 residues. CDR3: CASSINRDRGFTGELFF. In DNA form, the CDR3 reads TGTGCCAGCAGCATAAACCGGGACAGGGGGTTCACCGGGGAGCTGTTTTTT.

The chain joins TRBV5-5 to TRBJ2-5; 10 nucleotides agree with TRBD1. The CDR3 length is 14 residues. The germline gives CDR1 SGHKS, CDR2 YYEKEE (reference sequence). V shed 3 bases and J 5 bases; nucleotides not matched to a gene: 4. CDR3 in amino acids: CASSSTGGRETQYF. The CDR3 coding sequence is TGTGCCAGCAGCTCGACAGGGGGCAGGGAGACCCAGTACTTC.

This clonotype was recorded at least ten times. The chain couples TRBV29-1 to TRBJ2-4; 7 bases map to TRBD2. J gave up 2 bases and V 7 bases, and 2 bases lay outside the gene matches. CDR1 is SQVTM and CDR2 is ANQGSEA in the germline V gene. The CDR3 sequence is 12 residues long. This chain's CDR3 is CSARGTKNIQYF. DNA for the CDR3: TGCAGCGCGCGGGGGACCAAAAACATTCAGTACTTC.

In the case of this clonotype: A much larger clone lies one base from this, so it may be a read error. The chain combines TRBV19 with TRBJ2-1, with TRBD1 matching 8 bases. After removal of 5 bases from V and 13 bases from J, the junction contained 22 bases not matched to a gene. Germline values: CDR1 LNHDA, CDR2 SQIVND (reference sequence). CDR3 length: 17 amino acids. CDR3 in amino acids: CASSPQDRARAKNIQFF. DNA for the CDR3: TGTGCCAGTAGTCCCCAGGACAGGGCTAGGGCCAAAAACATTCAGTTCTTC.

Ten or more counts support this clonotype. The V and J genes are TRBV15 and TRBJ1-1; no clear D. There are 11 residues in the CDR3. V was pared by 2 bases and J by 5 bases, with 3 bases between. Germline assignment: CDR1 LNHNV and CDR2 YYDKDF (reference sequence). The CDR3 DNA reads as TGTGCCACCAGCAGAAATACTGAAGCTTTCTTT. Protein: CATSRNTEAFF. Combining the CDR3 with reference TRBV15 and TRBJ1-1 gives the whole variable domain DAMVIQNPRYQVTQFGKPVTLSCSQTLNHNVMYWYQQKSSQAPKLLFHYYDKDFNNEADTPDNFQSRRPNTSFCFLDIRSPGLGDTAMYLCATSRNTEAFFGQGTRLTVV.